The 11 T cell receptor beta chains reported below all come from one sample, sequenced in a study of blood T cell repertoires in COVID-19. Assay: immunoSEQ multiplex PCR; the TCRdb copy retains only in-frame clones and omits some. This sample has over 75,000 clones, with around 90% found just once. What was sequenced was peripheral blood. Source of these receptors: a human donor with COVID-19, enrolled during active disease. The donor label of this sample is uncertain.

The chain couples TRBV30 to TRBJ2-7; 10 nucleotides agree with TRBD1. Germline CDR1 GTSNPN, CDR2 SVGIG (reference sequence). CDR3 length: 16 residues. V lost 0 bases to trimming and J lost 3 bases; unmatched junction nucleotides: 8. CDR3 sequence reads: CAWSVRQGARIYEQYF. CDR3 DNA: TGTGCCTGGAGTGTCCGACAGGGGGCGCGAATCTACGAGCAGTACTTC.

The chain is built from TRBV19 and TRBJ1-3, with 9 bases lining up with TRBD1. The CDR3 covers 16 residues. With V trimmed by 10 bases and J by 0 bases, 10 bases remained unmatched. Germline-derived CDR1 and CDR2 are LNHDA and SQIVND (reference sequence). The CDR3 sequence is CATTGGDFLSGNTIYF. The CDR3 DNA sequence: TGTGCCACCACAGGGGGCGATTTTCTCTCTGGAAACACCATATATTTT.

This clone was seen just once. This chain joins TRBV28 and TRBJ1-5; TRBD1 agrees at 11 bases. The length of the CDR3 is 20 residues. Germline trimming cut 4 bases from V and 0 bases from J; bases unmatched to any gene: 14. In germline, CDR1 is MDHEN, CDR2 SYDVKM. The CDR3, as DNA: TGTGCCAGCAGTTACCTTACAGGGACAGGGGGGGACTATAGCAATCAGCCCCAGCATTTT. It is translated as CASSYLTGTGGDYSNQPQHF.

The chain has TRBV5-1 and TRBJ2-1; TRBD1 aligns across 7 bases. After removal of 7 bases from V and 6 bases from J, the junction contained 10 bases not matched to a gene. CDR3 length: 14 residues. Germline V gene sequence: CDR1 SGHRS, CDR2 YFSETQ. CDR3 coding DNA: TGCGCCAGCGCCCACGGACAGGTCCTCAATGAGCAGTTCTTC. Protein product: CASAHGQVLNEQFF. Together with reference TRBV5-1 and TRBJ2-1, the CDR3 gives the full variable domain: KAGVTQTPRYLIKTRGQQVTLSCSPISGHRSVSWYQQTPGQGLQFLFEYFSETQRNKGNFPGRFSGRQFSNSRSEMNVSTLELGDSALYLCASAHGQVLNEQFFGPGTRLTVL.

This clone has a single count. This rearrangement joins TRBV12-3 or TRBV12-4 to TRBJ1-1; the D is unclear. V was clipped by 3 bases and J by 7 bases, with 9 bases between them. CDR3 length: 12 residues. This chain's CDR3 is CASSFIGLEAFF. The CDR3 region has the DNA TGTGCCAGCAGTTTTATCGGTCTTGAAGCTTTCTTT.

The chain uses TRBV19 and TRBJ1-5; possible D gene TRBD1, 6 bases. CDR1 is LNHDA and CDR2 is SQIVND in the germline V gene (reference sequence). V was shortened by 2 bases and J by 5 bases, with 7 bases between the two germline ends. The CDR3 covers 13 residues. This chain's CDR3 is CASSITGYQPQHF. In nucleotides, the CDR3 is TGTGCCAGTAGTATAACAGGGTATCAGCCCCAGCATTTT.

V gene TRBV18 combines with J gene TRBJ2-5; TRBD1 matches 9 bases. The germline gives CDR1 KGHSH, CDR2 LQKENI. Trimming cost V 3 bases and J 3 bases; bases outside gene matches: 2. The CDR3 totals 14 residues. CDR3 sequence: CASSPRDREETQYF. DNA for the CDR3: TGTGCCAGCTCACCCCGGGACAGGGAAGAGACCCAGTACTTC.

V and J are TRBV9 and TRBJ1-1, with 8 bases matching TRBD1. J gave up 5 bases and V 4 bases, and 4 bases lay outside the gene matches. CDR1 is SGDLS, CDR2 YYNGEE, per germline. CDR3 length equals 13 residues. The CDR3 here is CASSFTGGTEAFF. CDR3 DNA sequence: TGTGCCAGCAGCTTTACAGGGGGAACTGAAGCTTTCTTT.

The chain couples TRBV25-1 to TRBJ2-7, with D unresolved. Trimming removed 1 base from V and 0 bases from J, with 4 bases in between. CDR1 is MGHDK, CDR2 SYGVNS, per germline. CDR3 length: 13 amino acids. CDR3 amino acids: CASSESSSYEQYF. CDR3 bases: TGTGCCAGCAGTGAATCCAGCTCCTACGAGCAGTACTTC.

V usage is TRBV5-1 and J usage is TRBJ2-2; 7 bases fit TRBD1. V was clipped by 4 bases and J by 2 bases; unmatched bases: 8. The germline V gene has CDR1 SGHRS and CDR2 YFSETQ. CDR3 size: 16 residues. CDR3 DNA: TGCGCCAGCAGCATAATGACAGGGTCTAACACCGGGGAGCTGTTTTTT. It encodes CASSIMTGSNTGELFF.

The chain has TRBV12-3 or TRBV12-4 and TRBJ2-5; 8 nucleotides align to TRBD1. The CDR3 totals 12 residues. Unmatched junction bases numbered 1, after V lost 6 bases and J lost 4 bases. Here the CDR3 DNA reads TGTGCCAGCAGCACAGGGGGAGAGACCCAGTACTTC. It translates to CASSTGGETQYF.